Below are 10 T cell receptor beta chains sequenced from a single sample in a study of human T cells and chemical hapten exposure. A single record per CDR3 protein comes from TCRdb applying MiXCR to the RACE reads. The sample lists about 82,000 distinct CDR3 sequences; 10% to 15% were seen once. Time point: patch test 3, about 24 weeks after DPC sensitization. As to treatment: therapeutic diphenylcyclopropenone sensitization with weekly scalp DPC. Here the sequenced sample was whole blood, taken in connection with sensitization to the hapten diphenylcyclopropenone (DPC). These receptors were obtained from a woman in her fifties or sixties with alopecia areata. Some clones in this sample may be carry-over from other donors' samples.

This clonotype was recorded at least ten times. V and J are TRBV29-1 and TRBJ2-1; possibly TRBD2 for D (5 bases). This CDR3 has 11 amino acids. Per the germline V gene, CDR1 is SQVTM and CDR2 is ANQGSEA. Trimming stripped 5 bases from V and 8 bases from J, with 10 bases between. The CDR3 coding sequence is TGCAGCGTTCGAGAGGGTGATGAGCAGTTCTTC. Translating gives CSVREGDEQFF.

The V call is TRBV3-1, the J call TRBJ1-1, with D perhaps matching TRBD1 (5 bases). Looked up from germline, CDR1 is LGHDT and CDR2 is YNNKEL (reference sequence). The CDR3 length is 15 residues. V dropped 2 bases and J dropped 2 bases, with 12 bases sitting between them. The CDR3 sequence: CASSQPDISNTEAFF. In DNA, the CDR3 is TGTGCCAGCAGCCAACCGGACATCTCAAACACTGAAGCTTTCTTT.

This clonotype was detected ten times or more. The genes are TRBV11-2 and TRBJ2-1; 8 nucleotides match TRBD2. From germline, CDR1 is SGHAT and CDR2 FQNNGV. V trimming: 5 bases; J trimming: 0 bases; junction bases outside the gene matches: 21. This CDR3 has 21 amino acids. CDR3 sequence reads: CASSRPGITSGERSSYNEQFF. As DNA, the CDR3 is TGTGCCAGCAGCCGCCCAGGTATTACTAGCGGAGAAAGAAGCTCCTACAATGAGCAGTTCTTC.

This clonotype was observed a handful of times. This rearrangement joins TRBV12-3 or TRBV12-4 to TRBJ1-1, with D unresolved. CDR3 length: 13 residues. V was pared by 1 base and J by 1 base, with 4 bases between. CDR3 in amino acids: CASSLVANTEAFF. The CDR3 DNA reads TGTGCCAGCAGTTTAGTTGCGAACACTGAAGCTTTCTTT.

This clonotype was counted a few times. The chain has TRBV6-5 and TRBJ1-2; TRBD1 is a possible D gene (6 bases). Trimming pared 7 bases from V and 4 bases from J, leaving 16 bases between. Germline CDR1 is MNHEY and CDR2 is SVGAGI. The CDR3 has 14 amino acids. This CDR3 reads CASKPTGVSYGYTF. CDR3 sequence (DNA): TGTGCCAGCAAACCGACAGGAGTTTCCTATGGCTACACCTTC.

At least ten counts were recorded for this clonotype. The chain employs TRBV23-1 and TRBJ2-3; D not resolved. TRBV23-1 carries the ORF label, with uncertain function. The CDR3 totals 13 residues. The V gene lost 11 bases and the J gene lost 3 bases, with 15 bases spanning the gap. The CDR3 DNA reads TGCGCCGCCGAGCACCTAGGGACAGATACGCAGTATTTT. Its translation: CAAEHLGTDTQYF.

The J gene is TRBJ2-7, the V gene TRBV6-6; unclear D gene. Trimming took 0 bases from V and 3 from J, leaving 15 bases between them. The CDR3 has 16 residues. Germline V lookup: CDR1 MNHNY, CDR2 SVGAGI (reference sequence). This CDR3 reads CASSYSSRKVSYEQYF. CDR3 DNA: TGTGCCAGCAGTTACTCGAGTCGGAAAGTGAGCTACGAGCAGTACTTC.

The chain is built from TRBV6-5 and TRBJ2-2; the D gene is possibly TRBD2 (6 bases). The germline V gene has CDR1 MNHEY and CDR2 SVGAGI. With 6 bases removed from V and 3 bases from J, the gap between germline ends came to 17 bases. This CDR3 has 16 amino acids. The CDR3 protein is CASSPLEGGDTGELFF. In nucleotides, the CDR3 is TGTGCCAGCAGCCCGCTTGAGGGAGGCGACACCGGGGAGCTGTTTTTT.

This clonotype was detected ten times or more. This chain joins TRBV12-3 or TRBV12-4 and TRBJ2-2, with D hard to call. Trimming stripped 7 bases from V and 0 bases from J, with 9 bases between. This CDR3 region has 14 residues. CDR3 DNA: TGTGCCAGCATTGGCTACCCGAACACCGGGGAGCTGTTTTTT. Its translation is CASIGYPNTGELFF.

The chain combines TRBV28 with TRBJ1-5; no clear D gene. Deletions cut 5 bases from V and 5 bases from J, with 4 bases between. This CDR3 spans 11 amino acids. The germline gives CDR1 MDHEN, CDR2 SYDVKM. The CDR3 nucleotides are TGTGCCAGCAGTGGTGATCAGCCCCAGCATTTT. It yields the protein CASSGDQPQHF.